These T cell receptor beta chains were read from a single sample in a study of CD8 T cells in Susac syndrome. One entry per CDR3 protein, called by TCRdb with MiXCR from the immunoSEQ multiplex PCR reads. The sample includes about 250,000 distinct CDR3 sequences, 80% to 95% seen only once; the top ten take roughly 0.072%. Sample: CD4+ T cells from PBMCs. These receptors were collected from a human donor with multiple sclerosis. Both conserved end residues are part of each CDR3. The order of the fields is D gene, clone size, V gene, J gene, CDR3 protein, CDR3 DNA. A D gene is named only where the DNA matches it firmly. Size is stated for part of the rows, as once, few or many counts, or as a class when the clone is expanded.

d_call: .
clone_size: .
v_call: TRBV6-1
j_call: TRBJ1-3
cdr3_aa: CASSEVRGNTIYF
cdr3_nt: TGTGCCAGCAGTGAAGTGCGGGGAAACACCATATATTTT

d_call: .
clone_size: .
v_call: TRBV30
j_call: TRBJ1-3
cdr3_aa: CAWRPWGNTIYF
cdr3_nt: TGTGCCTGGAGACCTTGGGGAAACACCATATATTTT

d_call: TRBD1
clone_size: .
v_call: TRBV25-1
j_call: TRBJ2-1
cdr3_aa: CASSEGTERYNEQFF
cdr3_nt: TGTGCCAGCAGTGAAGGGACAGAAAGATACAATGAGCAGTTCTTC

d_call: .
clone_size: .
v_call: TRBV5-1
j_call: TRBJ1-1
cdr3_aa: CASRRTDPNTEAFF
cdr3_nt: TGCGCCAGCAGACGGACGGACCCCAACACTGAAGCTTTCTTT

d_call: TRBD1
clone_size: few
v_call: TRBV3-1
j_call: TRBJ1-5
cdr3_aa: CASSQGTGGNQPQHF
cdr3_nt: TGTGCCAGCAGCCAAGGGACAGGGGGCAATCAGCCCCAGCATTTT

d_call: TRBD1
clone_size: .
v_call: TRBV6-6
j_call: TRBJ1-1
cdr3_aa: CASRMRGRNQFEAFF
cdr3_nt: TGTGCCAGCAGGATGAGGGGGCGCAACCAGTTTGAAGCTTTCTTT

d_call: .
clone_size: .
v_call: TRBV24-1
j_call: TRBJ2-2
cdr3_aa: CATSDLVGVTGELFF
cdr3_nt: TGTGCCACCAGTGATTTGGTGGGCGTCACCGGGGAGCTGTTTTTT

d_call: .
clone_size: once
v_call: TRBV25-1
j_call: TRBJ1-1
cdr3_aa: CASSEWSGRNTEAFF
cdr3_nt: TGTGCCAGCAGTGAATGGTCGGGCCGGAACACTGAAGCTTTCTTT

d_call: .
clone_size: .
v_call: TRBV29-1
j_call: TRBJ2-5
cdr3_aa: CSVERGGAAETQYF
cdr3_nt: TGCAGCGTTGAACGAGGAGGGGCGGCAGAGACCCAGTACTTC

d_call: TRBD1
clone_size: .
v_call: TRBV3-1
j_call: TRBJ1-1
cdr3_aa: CASSERDRRAFF
cdr3_nt: TGTGCCAGCAGCGAAAGGGACAGGAGGGCTTTCTTT

d_call: TRBD2
clone_size: .
v_call: TRBV5-1
j_call: TRBJ2-3
cdr3_aa: CASSLGTSGRQDTQYF
cdr3_nt: TGCGCCAGCAGCTTAGGGACTAGCGGGAGACAAGATACGCAGTATTTT

d_call: .
clone_size: .
v_call: TRBV28
j_call: TRBJ2-3
cdr3_aa: CASSFPEPDTQYF
cdr3_nt: TGTGCCAGCAGTTTTCCCGAGCCCGATACGCAGTATTTT

d_call: .
clone_size: .
v_call: TRBV2
j_call: TRBJ2-3
cdr3_aa: CASSSETDTQYF
cdr3_nt: TGTGCCAGCTCCTCGGAGACAGATACGCAGTATTTT

d_call: .
clone_size: .
v_call: TRBV6-5
j_call: TRBJ2-3
cdr3_aa: CASREGGWADTQYF
cdr3_nt: TGTGCCAGCAGGGAGGGTGGTTGGGCAGATACGCAGTATTTT

d_call: TRBD1
clone_size: .
v_call: TRBV6-1
j_call: TRBJ2-5
cdr3_aa: CASSGQGSSETQYF
cdr3_nt: TGTGCCAGCAGTGGACAGGGATCTAGTGAGACCCAGTACTTC

d_call: .
clone_size: .
v_call: TRBV6-6
j_call: TRBJ2-7
cdr3_aa: CASSYSGGEQYF
cdr3_nt: TGTGCCAGCAGTTACTCGGGTGGCGAGCAGTACTTC

d_call: TRBD2
clone_size: .
v_call: TRBV30
j_call: TRBJ2-4
cdr3_aa: CAWEIGTRGIQYF
cdr3_nt: TGTGCCTGGGAAATCGGGACTAGGGGCATTCAGTACTTC

d_call: .
clone_size: .
v_call: TRBV30
j_call: TRBJ1-2
cdr3_aa: CAWSAYWGANGYTF
cdr3_nt: TGTGCCTGGAGTGCCTACTGGGGGGCTAATGGCTACACCTTC

d_call: .
clone_size: .
v_call: TRBV28
j_call: TRBJ2-7
cdr3_aa: CASSPQVWGRSYEQYF
cdr3_nt: TGTGCCAGCAGCCCCCAGGTTTGGGGAAGGTCCTACGAGCAGTACTTC

d_call: TRBD1
clone_size: .
v_call: TRBV6-4
j_call: TRBJ1-1
cdr3_aa: CASSVGTGSITEAFF
cdr3_nt: TGTGCCAGCAGTGTCGGGACAGGGTCGATCACTGAAGCTTTCTTT

d_call: .
clone_size: .
v_call: TRBV29-1
j_call: TRBJ2-1
cdr3_aa: CSVENPRDIPSSYNEQFF
cdr3_nt: TGCAGCGTTGAGAACCCTAGGGATATCCCAAGCTCCTACAATGAGCAGTTCTTC

d_call: .
clone_size: .
v_call: TRBV20-1
j_call: TRBJ2-3
cdr3_aa: CSALDQVPDTQYF
cdr3_nt: TGCAGTGCCCTCGACCAGGTTCCAGATACGCAGTATTTT

d_call: .
clone_size: .
v_call: TRBV20-1
j_call: TRBJ2-1
cdr3_aa: CSASRTVYNEQFF
cdr3_nt: TGCAGTGCTAGTCGGACTGTGTACAATGAGCAGTTCTTC

d_call: .
clone_size: .
v_call: TRBV23-1
j_call: TRBJ1-2
cdr3_aa: CASSQSRGLHYGYTF
cdr3_nt: TGCGCCAGCAGTCAATCCCGGGGTTTACACTATGGCTACACCTTC

d_call: TRBD2
clone_size: .
v_call: TRBV5-4
j_call: TRBJ2-3
cdr3_aa: CASRRAGGQTDTQYF
cdr3_nt: TGTGCCAGCAGACGCGCGGGGGGCCAAACAGATACGCAGTATTTT

d_call: .
clone_size: .
v_call: TRBV7-3
j_call: TRBJ2-2
cdr3_aa: CASSMGTGELFF
cdr3_nt: TGTGCCAGCTCGATGGGCACCGGGGAGCTGTTTTTT

d_call: .
clone_size: .
v_call: TRBV20-1
j_call: TRBJ2-2
cdr3_aa: CSARRASTGELFF
cdr3_nt: TGCAGTGCTAGAAGGGCTTCCACCGGGGAGCTGTTTTTT